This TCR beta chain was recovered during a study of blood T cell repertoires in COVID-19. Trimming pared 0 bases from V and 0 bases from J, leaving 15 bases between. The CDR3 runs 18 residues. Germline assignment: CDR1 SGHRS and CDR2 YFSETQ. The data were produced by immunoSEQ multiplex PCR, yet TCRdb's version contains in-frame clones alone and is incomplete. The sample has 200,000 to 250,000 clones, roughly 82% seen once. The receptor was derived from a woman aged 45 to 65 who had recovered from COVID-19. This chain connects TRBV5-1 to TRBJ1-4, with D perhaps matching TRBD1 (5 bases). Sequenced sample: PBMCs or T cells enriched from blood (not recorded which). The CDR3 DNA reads TGCGCCAGCAGCTTGGAGGGATGGGGGGAACCAACTAATGAAAAACTGTTTTTT. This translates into CASSLEGWGEPTNEKLFF.